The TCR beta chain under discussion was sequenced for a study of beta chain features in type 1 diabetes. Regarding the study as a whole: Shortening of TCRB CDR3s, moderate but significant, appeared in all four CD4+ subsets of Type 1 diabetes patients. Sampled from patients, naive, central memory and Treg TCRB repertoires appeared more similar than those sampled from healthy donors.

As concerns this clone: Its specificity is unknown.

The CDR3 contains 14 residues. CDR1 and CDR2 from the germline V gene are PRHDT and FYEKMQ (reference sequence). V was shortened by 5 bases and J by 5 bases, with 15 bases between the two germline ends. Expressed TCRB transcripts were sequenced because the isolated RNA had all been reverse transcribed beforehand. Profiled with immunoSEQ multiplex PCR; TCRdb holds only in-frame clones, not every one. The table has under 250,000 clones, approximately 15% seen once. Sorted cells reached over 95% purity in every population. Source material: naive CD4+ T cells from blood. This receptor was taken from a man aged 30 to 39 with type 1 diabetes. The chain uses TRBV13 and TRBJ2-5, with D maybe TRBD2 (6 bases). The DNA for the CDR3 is TGTGCCAGCAGCCCCGGGCGGGGCAGGGAGACCCAGTACTTC. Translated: CASSPGRGRETQYF.